This T cell receptor beta chain is from a study of cytomegalovirus exposure and HLA in healthy donors (dated 2017 in TCRdb). For the study in its entirety: An earlier analysis of some 600 of the donors reported approximately 260 Gb of sequence data and 95 million to 140 million unique TCR beta sequences obtained from around 180 million T cells. Roughly 300 gigabases of sequencing data and 75 million to 85 million unique TCR sequences made up an early release that covered around 640 HLA-typed donors. Of the 398 genotyped donors, over 65% fell in the genetic ancestry cluster associated with self-reported Caucasian donors. The study was designed to test whether signatures of past pathogen exposure could be identified by cataloging public T cell receptors. The study profiled the T cell repertoires of under 700 subjects by immunosequencing and related them to cytomegalovirus serostatus. Besides the first cohort of 500 to 700 subjects, a separate validation cohort made up of around 120 different subjects was used. To predict cytomegalovirus infection status, the study combined high-throughput TCR immunosequencing, statistical association of individual TCRs with disease status, and machine learning. A later analysis re-analyzed previously published TCR beta repertoires from several hundred donors and added high-resolution HLA genotyping to study TCR occurrence patterns. The later analysis used no new phenotypic data to find candidate immune exposures, relying instead on TCR beta sequences and their occurrence across donors. An earlier analysis of around 580 of the donors used high-throughput TCR beta sequencing to judge whether each TCR beta V gene segment behaved as functional or pseudogenic. Donor age, sex, ethnicity and CMV serostatus were compiled together with the repertoire data. A later genetic analysis used genome-wide SNP genotypes for 398 of the 666 donors, treating that subset as a discovery cohort. Every discovery cohort repertoire had been produced on one sequencing platform. HLA typing included class I and class II loci at four-digit resolution. The number of typed donors differed by locus: about 620-640 for A, B, C, DRB1 and DQB1; some 500 for DQA1; some 590 for DPA1; and approximately 450 for DPB1. Because of strong linkage in the cohort, roughly five DR-DQ haplotypes were treated as single units for association and clustering. Among some 410 genotyped donors of the cohort, an average of roughly 230,000 unique TCR beta nucleotide sequences was sequenced per donor, of which 15% to 20% were non-productive.

Beyond this particular receptor, the publication reports: Because counts were too low, around 18 rarely observed V segments, including chromosome 9 orphons, were left out of the earlier analysis of about 620 of the donors. In a later analysis, HLA-associated TCR beta chains showed more clonal expansion and lower generation probabilities than non-associated chains that were equally common. It was suggested by the authors that the approach could potentially be generalized to other disease states and immunological phenotypes. A few of the identified cytomegalovirus-associated TCR beta chains were confirmed in vitro to be specific for cytomegalovirus antigens. In a later analysis, some 17,000 TCR beta sequences were associated with specific HLA alleles at a false discovery rate of 0.05. According to a later analysis, most CMV-associated TCR beta chains appeared to be HLA-restricted, and the HLA associations seemed to be driven largely by CMV exposure. Broadly in line with IMGT annotations, most TCR beta V segments showed up in productive rearrangements about 87% or about 30% of the time in an earlier analysis of around 600 of the donors. For the cohort, immune exposure information was limited to CMV serostatus. When HLA alleles, especially DR and DQ, strongly co-occurred, attributing TCR associations to individual alleles was difficult. Cytomegalovirus status was reported to be diagnosed by the classifier with high specificity and sensitivity in both the original and validation cohorts. A later genetic analysis associated a missense DCLRE1C variant with V-gene and J-gene trimming of TCR beta chains, and an independent cohort replicated the association. A group of highly shared sequence variants was considered likely to be a technical artifact of the sequencing pipeline. This cohort had only TCR beta chains sequenced, and the lack of alpha or paired-chain data limited which features could be detected. According to a later genetic analysis, donors in an Asian-associated ancestry cluster had fewer N-insertions in productive TCRs than the approximately 690-donor mean. A later analysis found that TCR association rates varied across HLA loci, with DRB1 alleles showing the most associated TCRs and HLA-C alleles the fewest. A further reported finding was that TCR beta sequences accurately predicted the HLA-A and HLA-B alleles for most subjects in the first cohort. A total of fewer than 200 TCR beta chains were listed by the study as associated with cytomegalovirus. Presence/absence analyses assumed roughly uniform sequencing depth across donors, an assumption that may not hold. Across donors, most TCR sequences were observed very rarely, whereas some public TCRs were present in many individuals. Several of the top co-occurrence clusters appeared to be linked to parvovirus B19, influenza, CMV and Epstein-Barr virus, according to a later analysis. HLA typing was unavailable for some donors at each locus, so association tests used only the typed subset. Linkage disequilibrium might explain the correlated functional status among segregating V segments, but an unknown experimental factor could not be ruled out.

Library method: the immunoSEQ multiplex PCR assay. A mixture of 60 forward primers for TCR Vbeta segments and 13 reverse primers for TCR Jbeta segments was used in the multiplex PCR. A multiplex PCR assay on genomic DNA amplified the CDR3 region of rearranged TCR beta genes. On the Illumina HiSeq System, the amplified TCR beta libraries were sequenced as 87-base-pair reads. The paper's processing steps were these. A later analysis counted approximately 76 million unique TCR beta chains across the 500 to 850 repertoires, and some 11 million of these chains were shared by at least two donors. A nearest-neighbor algorithm error-corrected the raw reads and collapsed the reads into unique sequences, merging closely related sequences to remove PCR and sequencing errors. To assign V, D and J gene segments, CDR3 sequences were aligned to IMGT reference sequences. For a sequence to be retained, at least a six-nucleotide match to both a V gene segment and a J gene segment was required. A rearrangement counted as productive if the CDR3 had no stop codons and remained in frame with V and J, and every other rearrangement counted as non-productive. Following IMGT convention, CDR3 was defined as the stretch from the second conserved V-encoded cysteine up to the conserved J-encoded phenylalanine. In an earlier analysis of around 570 of the donors, sequences lacking an unambiguous match to a single V gene segment were excluded. An earlier analysis of a few hundred of the donors called V segments functional above 56.7% productive rearrangements and segregating when the between-donor standard deviation exceeded 5%. To diagnose cytomegalovirus status from the catalog of TCR beta chain sequences, a statistical classification framework was built. In a later analysis, TCR nucleotide sequences were compared against IMGT/GENE-DB human TR gene sequences so that V and J genes could be assigned. The TCRdist pipeline was used in a later analysis to assign CDR3 sequences and most-parsimonious VDJ recombination scenarios. In a later analysis, each TCR beta chain was defined by its CDR3 amino acid sequence together with its V-gene family, and reads without a unique V-gene family were excluded. To address suspected cross-contamination and a sequencing artifact, a later analysis removed 592 highly shared, low-generation-probability nucleotide sequences. For each public chain, a later analysis derived a clonal expansion index from normalized ranks of inferred template counts within each repertoire. In a later analysis, generation probabilities were computed using a VDJ recombination model fitted to out-of-frame rearrangements, and the results were checked against IGoR. A later analysis scored TCR-TCR, TCR-HLA and TCR-CMV co-occurrence with hypergeometric tests, applying a repertoire-size bias correction to TCR pairs. To estimate false discovery rates, a later analysis permuted the HLA or CMV assignments 20 times. In a later analysis, co-occurring TCRs were grouped using DBSCAN, with TCRdist sequence similarity added in when clustering inside HLA-allele-positive subsets. For co-occurrence clustering, repertoires with fewer than 30,000 or more than 120,000 public chains were excluded, along with five repertoires with anomalous nucleotide sharing. As stored in TCRdb, this immuneACCESS dataset retains in-frame rearrangements with V and J assigned. A fraction of the clones does not appear; measured against another copy, unresolved V genes explain less than half of the discrepancy, and the remainder lacks a known reason. The V and J calls and clone size were taken over from that table, and D and trimming were inferred from the DNA. Across this sample there are around 210,000 clones, with around 73% seen only once. The ten largest clones capture less than 3% of the sample.

The cohort consisted of approximately 670 healthy bone marrow donors. Cohort members were all nominally healthy when sampled, although unrecorded immune exposures were likely present. The donor tested CMV seronegative and was one of the 352 seronegative cohort members. Each donor provided a peripheral blood sample, and peripheral blood mononuclear cells were used for TCR beta sequencing. The Qiagen DNeasy Blood Extraction Kit was used to extract genomic DNA from the blood cell samples. This clone has only a few counts. Which antigen it targets is not known. Base qualities are not at hand, and no much larger clone is one base apart. The sequenced sample consisted of PBMCs. The clonotype was recovered from a woman younger than 45 in good health and CMV-seronegative.

The sequenced DNA: TGTGCCAGCAGCGGGAGAGGAGGAAACACCATATATTTT. Its coded protein is CASSGRGGNTIYF. This chain joins TRBV7-2 to TRBJ1-3, with no reliable assignment of the D segment. Reading the germline V gene gives CDR1 SGHTA and CDR2 FQGNSA. V lost 5 bases and J lost 4 bases; the stretch between them is 9 bases long. From cysteine to phenylalanine, the CDR3 is 13 amino acids long. The entry retains the CDR3 DNA only, 39 bases that are in frame from base 1.